This T cell receptor beta chain came from a study of vaccination and CD4 T cells after COVID-19. This clonotype was seen more than once but under ten times. Its antigen remains unidentified. Treatment here: roughly 11-day PBMC culture with coronavirus spike peptide pools or control peptides (ViraFEST assay). V lost 3 bases, J lost 4 bases, and 13 bases stayed unmatched. The CDR3 runs to 18 residues. Oncomine TCR Beta short-read sequencing was applied to DNA from cultured CD4+ T cells. TCRdb processed the PCR reads anew with MiXCR; each CDR3 protein has one entry. The data hold a few thousand distinct CDR3 sequences, with around 33% observed a single time.

Sequenced input: CD4+ T cells from blood, cultured in vitro. The source is a human donor who had recovered from COVID-19. This chain joins TRBV12-3 or TRBV12-4 and TRBJ1-2; 11 positions agree with TRBD1. CDR3 in amino acids: CASSFHRDRGYFGYGYTF. The CDR3, as DNA: TGTGCCAGCAGTTTCCACCGGGACAGGGGGTATTTCGGCTATGGCTACACCTTC.